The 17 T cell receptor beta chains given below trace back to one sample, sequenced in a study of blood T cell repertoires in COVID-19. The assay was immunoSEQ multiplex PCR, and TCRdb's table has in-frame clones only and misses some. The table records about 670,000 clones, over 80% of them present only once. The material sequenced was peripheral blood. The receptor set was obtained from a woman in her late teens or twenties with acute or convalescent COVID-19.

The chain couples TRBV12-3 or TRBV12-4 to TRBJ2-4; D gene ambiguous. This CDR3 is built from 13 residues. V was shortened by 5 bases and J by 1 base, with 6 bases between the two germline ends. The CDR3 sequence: CASSPAAKNIQYF. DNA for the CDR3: TGTGCCAGCAGTCCCGCGGCCAAAAACATTCAGTACTTC.

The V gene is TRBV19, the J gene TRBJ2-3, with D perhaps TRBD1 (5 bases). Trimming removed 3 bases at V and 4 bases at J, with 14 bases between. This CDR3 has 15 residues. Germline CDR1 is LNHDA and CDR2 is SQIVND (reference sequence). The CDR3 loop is CASSMGRARPDTQYF. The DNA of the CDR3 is TGTGCCAGTAGTATGGGCAGGGCGAGGCCAGATACGCAGTATTTT.

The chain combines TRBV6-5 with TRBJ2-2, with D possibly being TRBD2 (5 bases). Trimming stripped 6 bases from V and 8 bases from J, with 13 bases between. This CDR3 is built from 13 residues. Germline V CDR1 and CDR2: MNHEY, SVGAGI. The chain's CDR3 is CASREMEAGELFF. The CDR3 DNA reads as TGTGCCAGCAGAGAGATGGAGGCTGGGGAGCTGTTTTTT.

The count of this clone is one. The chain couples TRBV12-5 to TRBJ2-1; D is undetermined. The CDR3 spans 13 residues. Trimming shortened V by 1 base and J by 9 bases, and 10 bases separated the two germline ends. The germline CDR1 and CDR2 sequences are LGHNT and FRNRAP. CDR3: CASGLAYIPEQFF. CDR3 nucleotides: TGTGCTAGTGGTTTGGCCTATATCCCTGAGCAGTTCTTC.

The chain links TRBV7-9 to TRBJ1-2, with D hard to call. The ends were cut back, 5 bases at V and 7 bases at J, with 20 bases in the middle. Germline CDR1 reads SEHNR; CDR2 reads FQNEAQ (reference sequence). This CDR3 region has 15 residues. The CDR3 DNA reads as TGTGCCAGCAGCCGTTACTATTATGGCGACGGTGGCTACACCTTC. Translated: CASSRYYYGDGGYTF. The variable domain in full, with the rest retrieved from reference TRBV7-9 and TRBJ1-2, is DTGVSQNPRHKITKRGQNVTFRCDPISEHNRLYWYRQTLGQGPEFLTYFQNEAQLEKSRLLSDRFSAERPKGSFSTLEIQRTEQGDSAMYLCASSRYYYGDGGYTFGSGTRLTVV.

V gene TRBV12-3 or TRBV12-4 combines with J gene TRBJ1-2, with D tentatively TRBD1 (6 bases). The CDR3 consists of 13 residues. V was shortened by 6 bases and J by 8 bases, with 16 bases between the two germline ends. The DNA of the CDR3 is TGTGCCAGCAGCCCCTCAGGGGTAAGCGGCTACACCTTC. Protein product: CASSPSGVSGYTF.

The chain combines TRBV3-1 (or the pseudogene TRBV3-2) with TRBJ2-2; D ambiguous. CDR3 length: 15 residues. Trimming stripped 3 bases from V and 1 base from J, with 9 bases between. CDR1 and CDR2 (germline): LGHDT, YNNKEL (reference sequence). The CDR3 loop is CASSHSGQNTGELFF. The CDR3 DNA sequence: TGTGCCAGCAGCCACAGTGGTCAGAACACCGGGGAGCTGTTTTTT.

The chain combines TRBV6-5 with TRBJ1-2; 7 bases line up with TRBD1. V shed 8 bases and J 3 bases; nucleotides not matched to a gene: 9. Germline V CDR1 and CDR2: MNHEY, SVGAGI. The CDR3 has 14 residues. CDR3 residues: CASGRGQDYYGYTF. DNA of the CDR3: TGTGCCAGCGGAAGAGGACAGGACTACTATGGCTACACCTTC.

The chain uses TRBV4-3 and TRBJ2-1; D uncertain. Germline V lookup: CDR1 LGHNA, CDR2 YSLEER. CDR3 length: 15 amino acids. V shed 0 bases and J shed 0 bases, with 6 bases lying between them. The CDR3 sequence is CASSQEASSYNEQFF. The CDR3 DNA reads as TGCGCCAGCAGCCAAGAGGCTAGCTCCTACAATGAGCAGTTCTTC.

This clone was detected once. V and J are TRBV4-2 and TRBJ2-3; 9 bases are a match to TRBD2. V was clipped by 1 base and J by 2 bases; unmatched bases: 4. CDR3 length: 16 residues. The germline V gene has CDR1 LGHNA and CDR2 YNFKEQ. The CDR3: CASSQGGGGDTDTQYF. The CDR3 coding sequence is TGTGCCAGCAGCCAAGGGGGCGGGGGGGACACAGATACGCAGTATTTT.

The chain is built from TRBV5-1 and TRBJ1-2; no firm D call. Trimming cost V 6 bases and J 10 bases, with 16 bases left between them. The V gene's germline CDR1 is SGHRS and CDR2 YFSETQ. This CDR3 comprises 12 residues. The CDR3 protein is CASTLTGRAYTF. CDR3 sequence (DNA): TGCGCCAGCACCCTGACGGGAAGGGCCTACACCTTC.

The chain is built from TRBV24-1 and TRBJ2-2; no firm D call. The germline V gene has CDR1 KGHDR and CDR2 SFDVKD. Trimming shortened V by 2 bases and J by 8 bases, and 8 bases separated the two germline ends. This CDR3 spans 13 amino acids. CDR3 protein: CATSDSHFGELFF. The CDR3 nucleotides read TGTGCCACCAGTGATTCCCATTTTGGGGAGCTGTTTTTT.

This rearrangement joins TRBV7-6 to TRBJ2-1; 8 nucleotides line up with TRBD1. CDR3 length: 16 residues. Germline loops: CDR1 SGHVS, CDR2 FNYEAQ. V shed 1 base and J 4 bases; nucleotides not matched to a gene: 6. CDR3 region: CASSLGYRGDYNEQFF. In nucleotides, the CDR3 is TGTGCCAGCAGCTTAGGGTACAGGGGGGATTACAATGAGCAGTTCTTC.

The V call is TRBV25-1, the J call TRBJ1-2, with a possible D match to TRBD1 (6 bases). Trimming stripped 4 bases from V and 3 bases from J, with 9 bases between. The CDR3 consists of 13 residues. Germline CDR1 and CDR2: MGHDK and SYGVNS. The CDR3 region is CASSAGGDYGYTF. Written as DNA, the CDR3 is TGTGCCAGCAGTGCGGGGGGCGACTATGGCTACACCTTC.

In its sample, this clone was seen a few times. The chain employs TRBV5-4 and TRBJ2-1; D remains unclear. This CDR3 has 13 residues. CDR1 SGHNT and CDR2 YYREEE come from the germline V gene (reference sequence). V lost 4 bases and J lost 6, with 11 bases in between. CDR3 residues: CASSPTGSNEQFF. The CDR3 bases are TGTGCCAGCAGCCCGACTGGTTCCAATGAGCAGTTCTTC.

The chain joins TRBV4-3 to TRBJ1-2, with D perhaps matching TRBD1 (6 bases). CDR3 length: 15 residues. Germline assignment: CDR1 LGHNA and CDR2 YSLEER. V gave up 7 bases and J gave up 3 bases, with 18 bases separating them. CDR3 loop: CASNTERGGHYGYTF. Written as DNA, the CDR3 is TGCGCCAGCAATACCGAAAGGGGGGGGCACTATGGCTACACCTTC.

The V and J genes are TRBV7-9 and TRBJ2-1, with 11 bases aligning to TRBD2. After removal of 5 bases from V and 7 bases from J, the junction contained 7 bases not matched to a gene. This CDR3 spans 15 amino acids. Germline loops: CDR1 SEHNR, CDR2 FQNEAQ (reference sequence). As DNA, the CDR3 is TGTGCCAGCAGCACCACTAGCGGGGGTAAAAATGAGCAGTTCTTC. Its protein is CASSTTSGGKNEQFF.